This record looks at one T cell receptor (beta chain) sequence and its context. Antigen specificity is unknown. TCRdb keeps only in-frame clones here, not all; method: immunoSEQ multiplex PCR. Of 2 million to 2.5 million clones listed, approximately 90% are singletons. The sample belongs to a study of shared clonotypes between healthy human individuals. Study as a whole: The study used three CD4 naive, three CD4 memory, two CD8 naive and one CD8 memory plate per donor. Study results and caveats: Larger richness was generally estimated for naive than memory subsets. When compared with the clonotypes that were shared by all four sorted-subset donors, the non-shared clonotypes turned out to have lower generation probabilities.

The CDR3 has 16 residues. The germline CDR1 and CDR2 sequences are LNHDA and SQIVND (reference sequence). Trimming removed 3 bases at V and 2 bases at J, with 13 bases between. The sequenced material came from naive CD4+ T cells from PBMCs. Subset reported: CD45RA+ positively selected. The chain links TRBV19 to TRBJ2-2; D is unclear. This receptor was obtained from a young man in good health. Some clones in this sample may be carry-over from other donors' samples. The CDR3 DNA reads as TGTGCCAGTAGTATCACGGAAAGAAGAAACACCGGGGAGCTGTTTTTT. It yields the protein CASSITERRNTGELFF.